The 23 T cell receptor beta chains below all came from one sample that was sequenced in a study of regulatory T cells in long-lasting Graves disease. Arm-PCR of CDR3 regions and iRepertoire HTBI primers were the basis on which TCR beta libraries were built. Each CDR3 protein is one row after TCRdb ran MiXCR on the multiplex PCR reads. The table has 500,000 or so distinct CDR3 sequences, around 13% seen once. Described time point: newly diagnosed GD, antithyroid drugs for less than 3 months. RNA isolated from PBMCs was used to make the TCR library. These same data were also listed under a study on T cells in Graves' hyperthyroidism and ophthalmopathy.

Sample: peripheral blood mononuclear cells (PBMCs), taken at new diagnosis, from a patient treated with antithyroid drugs. The origin of the receptors is a woman between 45 and 60 years old with Graves disease.

This clonotype was detected ten times or more. The chain recombines TRBV24-1 with TRBJ2-1; 9 positions agree with TRBD2. Looked up from germline, CDR1 is KGHDR and CDR2 is SFDVKD. This CDR3 is 16 amino acids long. The ends lost 0 bases at V and 7 bases at J; junction bases unmatched: 6. Written as DNA, the CDR3 is TGTGCCACCAGTGATTTGAGGGGAACTAGCGGGAATGAGCAGTTCTTC. Translating gives CATSDLRGTSGNEQFF.

This clonotype was found many times. V and J are TRBV11-2 and TRBJ1-5; no definite D call. This CDR3 is built from 13 residues. In germline, CDR1 is SGHAT, CDR2 FQNNGV. Trimming pared 4 bases from V and 9 bases from J, leaving 13 bases between. The CDR3 here is CASSSDFGRPQHF. CDR3 coding DNA: TGTGCCAGCAGCTCCGATTTCGGTCGGCCCCAGCATTTT.

In its sample, this clonotype was seen a few times. V and J are TRBV28 and TRBJ1-1, with D possibly being TRBD1 (5 bases). The CDR3 totals 13 residues. Between the trimmed V and J ends, which lost 3 bases and 4 bases, there was a span of 9 bases. From germline, CDR1 is MDHEN and CDR2 SYDVKM. CDR3 DNA sequence: TGTGCCAGCAGTTTTCGGGGGGGCACTGAAGCTTTCTTT. Encoded protein: CASSFRGGTEAFF.

This clonotype appeared a few times. The chain uses TRBV4-1 and TRBJ2-1, with 7 bases identical to TRBD2. CDR3 length: 16 residues. The V gene's germline CDR1 is MGHRA and CDR2 YSYEKL. V shed 7 bases and J 4 bases; nucleotides not matched to a gene: 13. CDR3 loop: CASNPRSGEGYNEQFF. The DNA of the CDR3 is TGCGCCAGCAACCCCCGAAGCGGGGAGGGTTACAATGAGCAGTTCTTC.

This clonotype came up once. This sequence may be a read error, since a much larger clone differs from it by one base. The chain links TRBV5-1 to TRBJ2-5; 9 nucleotides align to TRBD2. V lost 4 bases to trimming and J lost 5 bases; unmatched junction nucleotides: 9. The CDR3 loop spans 15 amino acids. The germline V gene encodes CDR1 SGHRS and CDR2 YFSETQ. CDR3 coding DNA: TGCGCCAGCAGCACACCGGGACTAGCCGGCGAGACCCAGTACTTC. It encodes CASSTPGLAGETQYF.

This clonotype occurred many times. The gene calls are TRBV2 and TRBJ2-5; no firm D call. Germline CDR1 is SNHLY and CDR2 is FYNNEI. Trimming left V 6 bases short and J 4 bases short, with 12 bases between. The CDR3 totals 13 residues. CDR3 residues: CASRGSAAETQYF. The DNA of the CDR3 is TGTGCCAGCAGGGGTTCGGCCGCAGAGACCCAGTACTTC.

This clonotype was recorded many times. The chain links TRBV11-2 to TRBJ2-1, with D uncertain. In germline, CDR1 is SGHAT, CDR2 FQNNGV. The CDR3 length is 15 residues. The germline V and J ends were trimmed by 0 bases and 8 bases, with 14 bases remaining between them. The CDR3 sequence is CASSLETATVHEQFF. CDR3 coding DNA: TGTGCCAGCAGCTTAGAGACTGCTACCGTTCATGAGCAGTTCTTC.

This clonotype turned up a few times. No conserved phenylalanine or tryptophan is present at the end of the CDR3, so a read error is the likely explanation. As DNA, the CDR3 is TGTGCTAGTGGTTTGGGACCTAGCGGGAGAGCCGCAAATGAGCAGTTCCTC. Encoded protein: CASGLGPSGRAANEQFL. The chain carries TRBV12-5 and TRBJ2-1; 10 bases map to TRBD2. Germline V lookup: CDR1 LGHNT, CDR2 FRNRAP. The CDR3 has 17 residues. Losses at the gene ends were 1 base for V and 7 bases for J; bases not matched to a gene: 10.

V and J are TRBV4-1 and TRBJ2-7, with 9 bases that match TRBD1. The germline CDR1 and CDR2 sequences are MGHRA and YSYEKL. The CDR3 has 17 amino acids. V lost 3 bases to trimming and J lost 9 bases; unmatched junction nucleotides: 18. CDR3 sequence (DNA): TGCGCCAGCAGCCACCCTGGACAGGGGCCGGCACCTTCAGGGCAGTACTTC. Amino acids: CASSHPGQGPAPSGQYF.

There are many counts of this clonotype. The chain uses TRBV20-1 and TRBJ2-7; TRBD1 aligns across 9 bases. V lost 4 bases, J lost 3 bases, and 4 bases stayed unmatched. CDR1 and CDR2 from the germline V gene are DFQATT and SNEGSKA (reference sequence). The CDR3 sequence is 13 residues long. The CDR3 DNA follows: TGCAGTGCTAAGGGACAGGGAGTCTACGAGCAGTACTTC. This encodes CSAKGQGVYEQYF.

This clonotype was picked up many times. V usage is TRBV7-8 and J usage is TRBJ2-7; 8 nucleotides agree with TRBD2. Germline lookup yields CDR1 SGHVS and CDR2 FQNEAQ. CDR3 length: 15 amino acids. Trimming at V came to 2 bases and at J to 5 bases, leaving 8 bases not matched to a gene. CDR3 residues: CASSLTSGSIHEQYF. The CDR3 bases are TGTGCCAGCAGCTTAACCAGCGGGAGTATCCACGAGCAGTACTTC.

The chain combines TRBV10-3 with TRBJ2-7; tentatively, D is TRBD2 (5 bases). From germline, CDR1 is ENHRY and CDR2 SYGVKD. V was pared by 10 bases and J by 2 bases, with 15 bases between. The CDR3 has 13 amino acids. DNA for the CDR3: TGTGCCACCCGGACTGACCCGACCTACGAGCAGTACTTC. Its protein product is CATRTDPTYEQYF.

This clonotype was seen ten or more times. The chain recombines TRBV6-2 or TRBV6-3 with TRBJ2-7, with TRBD1 identical over 8 bases. CDR1 is MNHEY, CDR2 SVGEGT, per germline. This CDR3 comprises 16 residues. With 4 bases clipped from V and 4 bases from J, the junction kept 12 bases outside the gene matches. In DNA, the CDR3 is TGTGCCAGCAGTTCTACCGGGACAGGCTTGATTTACGAGCAGTACTTC. It specifies CASSSTGTGLIYEQYF.

The V call is TRBV4-1, the J call TRBJ1-5, with 8 bases that match TRBD1. The germline V gene has CDR1 MGHRA and CDR2 YSYEKL. V shed 7 bases and J 6 bases; nucleotides not matched to a gene: 8. This CDR3 spans 14 amino acids. The CDR3 here is CASNPTGASQPQHF. DNA of the CDR3: TGCGCCAGCAACCCGACAGGGGCGAGTCAGCCCCAGCATTTT.

About this clonotype: A much larger clone differs from this one at a single base, so this may be a read error. This chain connects TRBV7-9 to TRBJ2-4; D not resolved. The germline gives CDR1 SEHNR, CDR2 FQNEAQ (reference sequence). This CDR3 contains 15 residues. The CDR3 bases are TGTGCCGGCAGCTACACGCGATTAGCCAAAAACATTCAGTACTTC. It is translated as CAGSYTRLAKNIQYF.

The V call is TRBV6-2 or TRBV6-3, the J call TRBJ2-3, with 7 bases lining up with TRBD2. This CDR3 contains 16 residues. The germline gives CDR1 MNHEY, CDR2 SVGEGT. Unmatched junction bases numbered 10, after V lost 4 bases and J lost 3 bases. CDR3 amino acids: CASSCTYTSETDTQYF. The CDR3 DNA sequence: TGTGCCAGCAGTTGCACCTATACTAGCGAGACAGATACGCAGTATTTT.

The V and J genes are TRBV28 and TRBJ2-1, with 9 bases aligning to TRBD1. The length of the CDR3 is 15 residues. Germline CDR1 and CDR2: MDHEN and SYDVKM. J lost 0 bases, V lost 5 bases, and 2 bases had no gene match. The CDR3 region has the DNA TGTGCCAGCAGTGGACAGGGGAGCTCCTACAATGAGCAGTTCTTC. It is translated as CASSGQGSSYNEQFF.

This clonotype has a count of ten or more. The chain carries TRBV5-1 and TRBJ1-4, with 9 bases lining up with TRBD1. Per the germline V gene, CDR1 is SGHRS and CDR2 is YFSETQ. The V segment lost 0 bases and the J segment 6 bases; nucleotides outside the gene matches: 6. The CDR3 has 16 residues. CDR3 protein: CASSLGLQGADEKLFF. For the CDR3, the DNA is TGCGCCAGCAGCTTGGGCCTACAGGGGGCGGATGAAAAACTGTTTTTT.

This clonotype was detected many times. This rearrangement joins TRBV2 to TRBJ2-1; 7 bases are shared with TRBD1. This CDR3 spans 13 amino acids. J was trimmed by 7 bases and V by 10 bases; bases with no gene match: 10. Per the germline V gene, CDR1 is SNHLY and CDR2 is FYNNEI. The DNA of the CDR3 is TGTGCCACCAACCGACAGGGTTTGAATGAGCAGTTCTTC. This sequence encodes CATNRQGLNEQFF. The full variable domain, its missing parts supplied by reference TRBV2 and TRBJ2-1, is EPEVTQTPSHQVTQMGQEVILRCVPISNHLYFYWYRQILGQKVEFLVSFYNNEISEKSEIFDDQFSVERPDGSNFTLKIRSTKLEDSAMYFCATNRQGLNEQFFGPGTRLTVL.

This clonotype was found many times. V and J are TRBV2 and TRBJ2-7; 10 bases agree with TRBD2. The CDR3 has 17 residues. CDR1 is SNHLY, CDR2 FYNNEI, per germline. J gave up 6 bases and V 1 base, and 12 bases lay outside the gene matches. This CDR3 is CASSEGTSGLLGREQYF. CDR3 DNA: TGTGCCAGCAGTGAAGGGACTAGCGGCTTGCTAGGTCGCGAGCAGTACTTC.

This clonotype was observed at least ten times. The chain combines TRBV24-1 with TRBJ1-1; possible D gene TRBD1, 6 bases. The CDR3 consists of 14 residues. The ends were cut back, 3 bases at V and 0 bases at J, with 7 bases in the middle. Germline V gives CDR1 KGHDR, CDR2 SFDVKD. The CDR3 spells CATSDGQLNTEAFF. CDR3 nucleotides: TGTGCCACCAGTGATGGACAGCTGAACACTGAAGCTTTCTTT.

The chain links TRBV3-1 to TRBJ2-7; TRBD1 or TRBD2 may be the D gene (5 bases each). V dropped 5 bases and J dropped 12 bases, with 14 bases sitting between them. In germline, CDR1 is LGHDT, CDR2 YNNKEL (reference sequence). This CDR3 has 11 residues. This CDR3 reads CASSGASIAYF. The DNA for the CDR3 is TGTGCCAGCAGCGGGGCTAGCATTGCGTACTTC.

This clonotype appeared many times. The chain is built from TRBV27 and TRBJ1-5, with unresolved D. CDR1 is MNHEY and CDR2 is SMNVEV in the germline V gene (reference sequence). Deletions cut 1 base from V and 3 bases from J, with 16 bases between. This CDR3 has 17 amino acids. The CDR3 loop is CASSLYAQSGHNQPQHF. The CDR3 DNA reads as TGTGCCAGCAGTTTATACGCCCAGTCGGGTCACAATCAGCCCCAGCATTTT.